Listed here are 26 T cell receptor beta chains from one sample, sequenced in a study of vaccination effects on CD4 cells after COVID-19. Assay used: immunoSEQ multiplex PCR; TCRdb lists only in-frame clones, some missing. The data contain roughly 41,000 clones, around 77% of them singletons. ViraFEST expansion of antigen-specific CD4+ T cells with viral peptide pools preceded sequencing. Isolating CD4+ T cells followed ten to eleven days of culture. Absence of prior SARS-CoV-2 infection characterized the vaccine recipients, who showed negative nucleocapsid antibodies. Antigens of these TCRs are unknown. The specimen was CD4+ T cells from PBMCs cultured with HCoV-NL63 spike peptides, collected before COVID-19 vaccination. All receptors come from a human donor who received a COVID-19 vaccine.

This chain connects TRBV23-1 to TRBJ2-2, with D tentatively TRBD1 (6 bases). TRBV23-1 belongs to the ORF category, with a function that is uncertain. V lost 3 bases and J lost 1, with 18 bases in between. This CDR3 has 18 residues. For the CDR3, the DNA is TGCGCCAGCAGTCATTCTGGGCCGGGACAAAGGAACACCGGGGAGCTGTTTTTT. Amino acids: CASSHSGPGQRNTGELFF.

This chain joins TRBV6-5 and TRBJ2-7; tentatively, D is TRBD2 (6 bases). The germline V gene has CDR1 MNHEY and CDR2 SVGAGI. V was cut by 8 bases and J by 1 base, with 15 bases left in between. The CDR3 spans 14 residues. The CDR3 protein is CASSGTSGSYEQYV. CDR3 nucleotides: TGTGCCAGCTCGGGGACTTCGGGTTCCTACGAGCAGTACGTC.

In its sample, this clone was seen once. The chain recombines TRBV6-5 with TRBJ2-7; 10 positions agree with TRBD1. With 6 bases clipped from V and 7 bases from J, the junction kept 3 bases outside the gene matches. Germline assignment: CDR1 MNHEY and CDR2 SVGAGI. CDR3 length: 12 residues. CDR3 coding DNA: TGTGCCAGCAGGACAGGGGGCAATGAGCAGTACGTC. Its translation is CASRTGGNEQYV.

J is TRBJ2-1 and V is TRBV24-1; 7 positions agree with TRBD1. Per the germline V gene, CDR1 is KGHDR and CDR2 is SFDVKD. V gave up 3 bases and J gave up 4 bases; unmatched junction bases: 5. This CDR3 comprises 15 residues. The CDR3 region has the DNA TGTGCCACCAGTGATCCGAAGGGGGCTTACAATGAGCAGTTCTTC. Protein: CATSDPKGAYNEQFF.

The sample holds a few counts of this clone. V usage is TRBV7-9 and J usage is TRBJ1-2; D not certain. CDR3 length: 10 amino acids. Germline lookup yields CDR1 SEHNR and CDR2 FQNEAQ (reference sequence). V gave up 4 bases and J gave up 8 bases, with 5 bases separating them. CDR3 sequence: CASSSVGYTF. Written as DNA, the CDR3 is TGTGCCAGCAGCTCAGTGGGCTACACCTTC.

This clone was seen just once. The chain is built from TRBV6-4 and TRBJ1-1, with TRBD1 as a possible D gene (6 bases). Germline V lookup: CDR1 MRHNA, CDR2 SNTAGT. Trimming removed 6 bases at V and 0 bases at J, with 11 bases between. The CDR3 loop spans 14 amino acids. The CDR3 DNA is TGTGCCAGCAGGACGACAGGACTGAACACTGAAGCTTTCTTT. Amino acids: CASRTTGLNTEAFF.

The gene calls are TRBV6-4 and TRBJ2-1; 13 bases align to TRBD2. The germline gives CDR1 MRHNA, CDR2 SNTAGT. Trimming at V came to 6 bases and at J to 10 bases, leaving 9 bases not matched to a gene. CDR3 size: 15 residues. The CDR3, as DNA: TGTGCCAGCAGCCCCGGGACTAGCGGGGTGAACGAGCAGTTCTTC. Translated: CASSPGTSGVNEQFF.

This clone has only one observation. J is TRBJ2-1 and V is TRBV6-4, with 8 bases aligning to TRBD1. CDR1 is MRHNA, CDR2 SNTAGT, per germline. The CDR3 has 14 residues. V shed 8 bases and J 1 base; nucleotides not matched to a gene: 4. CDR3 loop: CASPGDRSYNEQFF. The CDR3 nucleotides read TGTGCCAGCCCTGGGGACAGGTCCTACAATGAGCAGTTCTTC.

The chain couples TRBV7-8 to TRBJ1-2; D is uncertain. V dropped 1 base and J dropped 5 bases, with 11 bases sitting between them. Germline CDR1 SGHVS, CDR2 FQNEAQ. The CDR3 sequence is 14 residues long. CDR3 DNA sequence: TGTGCCAGCAGCTTAGTACAATCGGGATATGGCTACACCTTC. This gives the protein CASSLVQSGYGYTF.

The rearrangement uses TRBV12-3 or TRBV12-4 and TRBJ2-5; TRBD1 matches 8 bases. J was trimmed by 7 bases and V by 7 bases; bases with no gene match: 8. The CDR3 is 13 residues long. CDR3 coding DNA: TGTGCCAGCATTTCGGGACAGGCCGTGACCCAGTACTTC. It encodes CASISGQAVTQYF.

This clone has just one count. The CDR3 loop reads CASSSLGFSGNTIYF. In DNA form, the CDR3 reads TGTGCCAGCAGCTCTCTAGGTTTTTCTGGAAACACCATATATTTT. The chain uses TRBV3-1 (or the pseudogene TRBV3-2) and TRBJ1-3; D call uncertain. Germline V gives CDR1 LGHDT, CDR2 YNNKEL (reference sequence). The V end lost 5 bases, the J end lost 1 base, and 12 bases lay between the germline ends. The CDR3 is 15 amino acids.

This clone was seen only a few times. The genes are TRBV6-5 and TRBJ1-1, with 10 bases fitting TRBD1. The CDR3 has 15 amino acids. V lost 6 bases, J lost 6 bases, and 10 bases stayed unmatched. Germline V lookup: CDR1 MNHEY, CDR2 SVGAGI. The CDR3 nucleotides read TGTGCCAGCAGCCCACTTCCGGACAGGGGGGCTGAAGCTTTCTTT. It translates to CASSPLPDRGAEAFF.

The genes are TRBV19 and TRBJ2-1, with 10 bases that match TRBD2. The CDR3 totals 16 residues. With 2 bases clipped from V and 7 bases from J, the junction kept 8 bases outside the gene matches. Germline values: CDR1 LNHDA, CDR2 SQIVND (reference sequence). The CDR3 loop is CASSIHSGGKGNEQFF. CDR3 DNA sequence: TGTGCCAGTAGTATACATAGCGGGGGGAAGGGGAATGAGCAGTTCTTC.

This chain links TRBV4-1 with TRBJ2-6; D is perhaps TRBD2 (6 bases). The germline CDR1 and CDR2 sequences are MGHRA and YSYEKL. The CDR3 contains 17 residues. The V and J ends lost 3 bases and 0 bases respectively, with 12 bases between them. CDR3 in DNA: TGCGCCAGCAGCCAGGCGGGGACGTTCTCTGGGGCCAACGTCCTGACTTTC. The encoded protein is CASSQAGTFSGANVLTF.

CDR3 sequence (DNA): TGTGCTAGTGGTTTGGTACCTATGAGCCCGAACATTCAGTACTTC. Encoded protein: CASGLVPMSPNIQYF. V and J are TRBV12-5 and TRBJ2-4, with unresolved D. V was clipped by 0 bases and J by 7 bases, with 13 bases between them. The CDR3 sequence is 15 residues long. Germline CDR1 is LGHNT and CDR2 is FRNRAP.

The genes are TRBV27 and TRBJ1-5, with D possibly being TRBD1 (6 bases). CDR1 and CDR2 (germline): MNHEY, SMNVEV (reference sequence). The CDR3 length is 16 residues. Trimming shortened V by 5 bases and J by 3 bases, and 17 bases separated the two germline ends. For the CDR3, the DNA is TGTGCCAGCAGTCCCTGGGGGGCAAGTTTCAATCAGCCCCAGCATTTT. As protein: CASSPWGASFNQPQHF.

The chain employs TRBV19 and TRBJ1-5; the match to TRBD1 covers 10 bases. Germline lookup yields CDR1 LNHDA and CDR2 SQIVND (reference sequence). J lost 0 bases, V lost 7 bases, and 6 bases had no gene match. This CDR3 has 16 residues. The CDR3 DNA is TGTGCCAGTACCTTAGGGACAGGGGATAGCAATCAGCCCCAGCATTTT. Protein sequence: CASTLGTGDSNQPQHF.

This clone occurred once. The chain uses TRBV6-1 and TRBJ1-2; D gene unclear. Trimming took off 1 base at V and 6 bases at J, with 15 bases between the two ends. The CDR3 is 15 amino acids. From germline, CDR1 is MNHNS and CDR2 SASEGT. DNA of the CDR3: TGTGCCAGCAGTGAAGGGCAGGCGACCTATCATGGCTACACCTTC. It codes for CASSEGQATYHGYTF.

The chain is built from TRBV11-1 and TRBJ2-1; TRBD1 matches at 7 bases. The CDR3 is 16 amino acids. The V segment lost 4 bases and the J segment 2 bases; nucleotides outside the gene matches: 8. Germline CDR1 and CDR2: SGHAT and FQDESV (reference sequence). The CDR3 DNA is TGTGCCAGCAGCTCACTTCCGGGACAGACCTACAATGAGCAGTTCTTC. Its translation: CASSSLPGQTYNEQFF.

CDR3 sequence reads: CASSQRLTDTQYF. CDR3 DNA sequence: TGTGCCAGCAGCCAAAGGCTCACAGATACGCAGTATTTT. The chain joins TRBV7-2 to TRBJ2-3; D ambiguous. CDR1 SGHTA and CDR2 FQGNSA come from the germline V gene. V lost 5 bases to trimming and J lost 2 bases, with 8 bases between them. The CDR3 runs to 13 residues.

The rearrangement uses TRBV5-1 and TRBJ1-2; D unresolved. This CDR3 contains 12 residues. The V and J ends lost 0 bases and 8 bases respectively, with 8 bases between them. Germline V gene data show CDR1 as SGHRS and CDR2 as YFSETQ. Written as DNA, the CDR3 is TGCGCCAGCAGCTTGGATCAGGAGGGCTACACCTTC. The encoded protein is CASSLDQEGYTF.

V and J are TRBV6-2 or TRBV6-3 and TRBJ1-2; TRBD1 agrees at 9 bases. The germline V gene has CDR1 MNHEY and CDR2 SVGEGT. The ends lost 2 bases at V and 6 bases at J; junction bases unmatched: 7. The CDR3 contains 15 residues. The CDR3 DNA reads TGTGCCAGCAGTTACAGGACAGGGGACGGCGATGGCTACACCTTC. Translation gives CASSYRTGDGDGYTF.

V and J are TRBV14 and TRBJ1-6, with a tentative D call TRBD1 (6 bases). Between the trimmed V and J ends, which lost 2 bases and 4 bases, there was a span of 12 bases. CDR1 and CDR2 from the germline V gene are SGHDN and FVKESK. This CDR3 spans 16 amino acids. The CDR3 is CASSQPGARYNSPLHF. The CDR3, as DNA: TGTGCCAGCAGCCAACCAGGGGCGCGGTATAATTCACCCCTCCACTTT.

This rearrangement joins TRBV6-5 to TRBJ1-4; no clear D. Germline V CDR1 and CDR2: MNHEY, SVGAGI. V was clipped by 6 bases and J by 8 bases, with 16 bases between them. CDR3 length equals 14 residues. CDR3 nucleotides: TGTGCCAGCAGCTGGACCGCAATTAACGAAAAACTGTTTTTT. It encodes CASSWTAINEKLFF.

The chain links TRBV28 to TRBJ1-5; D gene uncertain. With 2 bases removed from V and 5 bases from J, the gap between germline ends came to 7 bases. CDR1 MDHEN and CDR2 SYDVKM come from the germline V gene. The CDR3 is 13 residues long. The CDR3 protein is CASSLILDQPQHF. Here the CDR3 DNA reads TGTGCCAGCAGTTTAATCTTGGATCAGCCCCAGCATTTT.

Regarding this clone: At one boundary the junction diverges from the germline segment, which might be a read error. In nucleotides, the CDR3 is TGTGCCACCAGAAGAGGGGACAGACTCAATAATCAGCCCCAGCATTTT. This encodes CATRRGDRLNNQPQHF. This rearrangement joins TRBV15 to TRBJ1-5; 7 positions match TRBD1. The CDR3 length is 16 residues. The germline V gene encodes CDR1 LNHNV and CDR2 YYDKDF (reference sequence).